This T cell receptor (beta chain) emerged from a study of blood T cell repertoires in COVID-19. V was trimmed by 2 bases and J by 1 base, leaving 12 bases between them. Germline lookup yields CDR1 SEHNR and CDR2 FQNEAQ (reference sequence). The CDR3 is 17 amino acids. Assignment of participants to cohorts was predicated upon participant-reported clinical history. Donors in Cohort 3 counted as recovered after two negative PCRs, clearance, or symptom resolution. Per the study methods: By means of reference gene primer amplification, nucleated cell counts were estimated. Clones were read by immunoSEQ multiplex PCR, and TCRdb kept only the in-frame ones, dropping some. The DNA was the basis for D and trimming; V, J and clone size are from that table. Here the sample spans hundreds of thousands of clones, about 79% being singletons.

This receptor was identified in a woman aged 55-69 years who had recovered from COVID-19. The chain links TRBV7-9 to TRBJ1-6; D not certain. Input material: PBMCs or T cells enriched from blood (not recorded which). The CDR3 spells CASSLSHGGSYNSPLHF. Written as DNA, the CDR3 is TGTGCCAGCAGCTTAAGTCATGGAGGTTCCTATAATTCACCCCTCCACTTT.